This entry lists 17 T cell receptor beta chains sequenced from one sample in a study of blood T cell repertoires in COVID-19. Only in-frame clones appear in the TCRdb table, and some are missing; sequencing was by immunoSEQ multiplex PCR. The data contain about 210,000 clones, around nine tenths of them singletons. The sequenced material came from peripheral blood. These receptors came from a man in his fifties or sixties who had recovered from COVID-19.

DNA of the CDR3: TGTGCCATCAGTGAGTCCCCAGGGCGAACTGAAGCTTTCTTT. Translation gives CAISESPGRTEAFF. The chain recombines TRBV10-3 with TRBJ1-1, with a tentative D call TRBD1 (5 bases). The V end lost 0 bases, the J end lost 5 bases, and 10 bases lay between the germline ends. The CDR3 consists of 14 residues. The germline CDR1 and CDR2 sequences are ENHRY and SYGVKD.

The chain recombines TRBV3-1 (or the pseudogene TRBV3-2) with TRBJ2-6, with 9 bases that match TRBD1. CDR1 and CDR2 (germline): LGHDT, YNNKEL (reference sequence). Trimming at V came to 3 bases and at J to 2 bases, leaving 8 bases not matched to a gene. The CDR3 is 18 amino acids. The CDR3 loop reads CASSQGQGFWTGANVLTF. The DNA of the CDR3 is TGTGCCAGCAGCCAGGGACAGGGCTTTTGGACTGGGGCCAACGTCCTGACTTTC.

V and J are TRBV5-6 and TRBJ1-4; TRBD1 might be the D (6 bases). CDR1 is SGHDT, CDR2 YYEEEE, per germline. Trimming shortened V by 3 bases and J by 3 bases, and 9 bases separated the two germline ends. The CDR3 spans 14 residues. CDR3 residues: CASSSQGANEKLFF. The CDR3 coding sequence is TGTGCCAGCAGCTCACAGGGTGCTAATGAAAAACTGTTTTTT.

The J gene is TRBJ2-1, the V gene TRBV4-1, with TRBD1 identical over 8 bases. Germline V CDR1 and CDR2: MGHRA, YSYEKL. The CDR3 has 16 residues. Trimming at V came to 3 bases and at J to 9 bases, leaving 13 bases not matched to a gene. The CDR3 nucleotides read TGCGCCAGCAGCCAGGGGGGTGGGACAGGCCAAACTGAGCAGTTCTTC. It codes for CASSQGGGTGQTEQFF.

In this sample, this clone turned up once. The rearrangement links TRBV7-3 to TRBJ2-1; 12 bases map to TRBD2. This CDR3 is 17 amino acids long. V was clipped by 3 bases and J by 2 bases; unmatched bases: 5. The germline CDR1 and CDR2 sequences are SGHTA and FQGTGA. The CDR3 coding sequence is TGTGCCAGCAGCTTCCGGCCTAGCGGGGGGGCCTACAATGAGCAGTTCTTC. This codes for CASSFRPSGGAYNEQFF.

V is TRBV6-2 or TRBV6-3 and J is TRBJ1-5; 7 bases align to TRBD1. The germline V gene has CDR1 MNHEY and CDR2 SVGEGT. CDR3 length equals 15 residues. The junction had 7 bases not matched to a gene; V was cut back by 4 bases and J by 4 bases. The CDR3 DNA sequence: TGTGCCAGCAGTTCCCTCGACAGGGAGAATCAGCCCCAGCATTTT. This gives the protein CASSSLDRENQPQHF.

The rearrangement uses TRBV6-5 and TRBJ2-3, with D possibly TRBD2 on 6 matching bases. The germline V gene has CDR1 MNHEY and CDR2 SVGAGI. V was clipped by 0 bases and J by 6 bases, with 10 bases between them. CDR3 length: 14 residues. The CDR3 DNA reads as TGTGCCAGCAGTTACTCTCGGGGGAAGGATACGCAGTATTTT. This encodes CASSYSRGKDTQYF.

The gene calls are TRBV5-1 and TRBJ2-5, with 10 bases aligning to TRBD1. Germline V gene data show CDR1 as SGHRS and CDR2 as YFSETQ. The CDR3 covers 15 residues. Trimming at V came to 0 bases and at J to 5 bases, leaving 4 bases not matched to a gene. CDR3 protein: CASSLDGTGVETQYF. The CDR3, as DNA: TGCGCCAGCAGCTTGGACGGGACAGGGGTGGAGACCCAGTACTTC.

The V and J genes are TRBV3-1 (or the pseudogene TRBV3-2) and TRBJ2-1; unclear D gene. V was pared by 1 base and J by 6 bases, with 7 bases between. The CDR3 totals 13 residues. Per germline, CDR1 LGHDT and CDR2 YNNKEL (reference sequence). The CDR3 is CASSQGQINEQFF. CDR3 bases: TGTGCCAGCAGCCAAGGGCAAATCAATGAGCAGTTCTTC.

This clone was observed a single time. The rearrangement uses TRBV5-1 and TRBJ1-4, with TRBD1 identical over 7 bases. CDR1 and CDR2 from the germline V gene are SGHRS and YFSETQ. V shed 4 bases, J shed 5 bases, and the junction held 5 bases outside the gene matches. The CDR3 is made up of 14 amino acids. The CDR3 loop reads CASSQGQPNEKLFF. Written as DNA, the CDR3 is TGCGCCAGCAGCCAGGGACAGCCGAATGAAAAACTGTTTTTT.

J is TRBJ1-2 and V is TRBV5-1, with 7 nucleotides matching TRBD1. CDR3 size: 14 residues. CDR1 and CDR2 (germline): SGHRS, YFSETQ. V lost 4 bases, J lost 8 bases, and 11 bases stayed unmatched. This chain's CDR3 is CASSPVPGGKGYTF. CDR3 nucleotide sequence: TGCGCCAGCAGCCCCGTCCCAGGGGGAAAAGGCTACACCTTC. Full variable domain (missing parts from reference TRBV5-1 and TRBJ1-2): KAGVTQTPRYLIKTRGQQVTLSCSPISGHRSVSWYQQTPGQGLQFLFEYFSETQRNKGNFPGRFSGRQFSNSRSEMNVSTLELGDSALYLCASSPVPGGKGYTFGSGTRLTVV.

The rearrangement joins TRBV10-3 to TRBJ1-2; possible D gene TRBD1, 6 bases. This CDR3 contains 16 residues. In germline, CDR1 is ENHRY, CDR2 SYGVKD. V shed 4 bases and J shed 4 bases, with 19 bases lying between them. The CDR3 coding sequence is TGTGCCATCAGTGGGACAGAGAGAGAATTTAGCTATGGCTACACCTTC. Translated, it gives CAISGTEREFSYGYTF.

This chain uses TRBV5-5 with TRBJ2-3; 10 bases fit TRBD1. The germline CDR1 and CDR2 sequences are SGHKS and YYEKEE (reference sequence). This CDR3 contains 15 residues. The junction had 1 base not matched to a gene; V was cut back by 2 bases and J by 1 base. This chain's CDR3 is CASSLGTGGTDTQYF. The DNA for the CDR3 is TGTGCCAGCAGCTTAGGGACAGGGGGCACAGATACGCAGTATTTT.

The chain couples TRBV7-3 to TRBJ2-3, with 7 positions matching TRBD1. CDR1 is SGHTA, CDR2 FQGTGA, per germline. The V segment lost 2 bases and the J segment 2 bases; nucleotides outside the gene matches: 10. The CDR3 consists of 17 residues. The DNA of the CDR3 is TGTGCCAGCAGCTTAGGAAACACAGGGGCTGACACAGATACGCAGTATTTT. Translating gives CASSLGNTGADTDTQYF.

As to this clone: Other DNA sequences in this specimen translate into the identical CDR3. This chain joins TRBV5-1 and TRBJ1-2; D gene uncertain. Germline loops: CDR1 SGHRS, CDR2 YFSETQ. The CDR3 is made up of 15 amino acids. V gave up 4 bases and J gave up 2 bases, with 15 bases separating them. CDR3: CASSAGTAGNYGYTF. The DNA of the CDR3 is TGCGCCAGCAGCGCCGGAACAGCAGGAAACTATGGCTACACCTTC. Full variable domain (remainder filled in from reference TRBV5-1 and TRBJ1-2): KAGVTQTPRYLIKTRGQQVTLSCSPISGHRSVSWYQQTPGQGLQFLFEYFSETQRNKGNFPGRFSGRQFSNSRSEMNVSTLELGDSALYLCASSAGTAGNYGYTFGSGTRLTVV.

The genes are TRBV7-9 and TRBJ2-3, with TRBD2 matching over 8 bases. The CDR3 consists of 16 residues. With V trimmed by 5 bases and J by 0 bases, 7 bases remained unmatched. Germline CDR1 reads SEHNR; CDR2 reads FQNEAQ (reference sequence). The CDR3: CASSPSSGRSTDTQYF. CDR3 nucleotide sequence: TGTGCCAGCAGCCCGTCTAGCGGGCGAAGCACAGATACGCAGTATTTT.

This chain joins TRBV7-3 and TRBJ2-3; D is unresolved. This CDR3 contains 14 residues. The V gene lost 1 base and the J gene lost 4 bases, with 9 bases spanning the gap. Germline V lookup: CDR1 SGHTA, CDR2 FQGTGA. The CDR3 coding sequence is TGTGCCAGCAGCTTAATCAGTAACGCAGATACGCAGTATTTT. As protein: CASSLISNADTQYF.